A single sample is the source of the 21 T cell receptor beta chains below, sequenced in a study of cytomegalovirus exposure and HLA in healthy donors. The PCR employed 60 Vbeta primers together with 13 Jbeta primers. Measured with immunoSEQ multiplex PCR; TCRdb has only the in-frame clones, and not every one. Counted here are 95,000 to 150,000 clones, about a sixth occurring once; the ten biggest clones make up around 2.6%. The sample comprised PBMCs. All receptors come from a female donor in good health and CMV-seropositive.

V usage is TRBV6-5 and J usage is TRBJ2-2; D ambiguous. This CDR3 has 15 amino acids. Germline CDR1 reads MNHEY; CDR2 reads SVGAGI. V dropped 2 bases and J dropped 1 base, with 8 bases sitting between them. CDR3 region: CASSYRGENTGELFF. The CDR3 DNA reads as TGTGCCAGCAGTTACAGAGGCGAGAACACCGGGGAGCTGTTTTTT.

This clone has just a few counts. The chain carries TRBV5-6 and TRBJ1-1; D gene ambiguous. CDR3 length equals 12 residues. Per the germline V gene, CDR1 is SGHDT and CDR2 is YYEEEE. The ends were cut back, 1 base at V and 1 base at J, with 2 bases in the middle. The CDR3 nucleotides read TGTGCCAGCAGCTTGCAGAACACTGAAGCTTTCTTT. It is translated as CASSLQNTEAFF.

This clone has a count of ten or more. The rearrangement links TRBV5-1 to TRBJ1-1, with a possible D match to TRBD1 (6 bases). The length of the CDR3 is 18 residues. Germline CDR1 and CDR2: SGHRS and YFSETQ. Trimming stripped 4 bases from V and 0 bases from J, with 22 bases between. DNA for the CDR3: TGCGCCAGCAGCCCGAGACGAGGGGGGGACCCAATGAACACTGAAGCTTTCTTT. Its protein is CASSPRRGGDPMNTEAFF.

The chain has TRBV19 and TRBJ1-2, with 7 bases aligning to TRBD1. CDR3 length equals 15 residues. CDR1 is LNHDA and CDR2 is SQIVND in the germline V gene (reference sequence). The V and J ends lost 6 bases and 4 bases, in that order; junction bases with no gene match: 11. Here the CDR3 DNA reads TGTGCCAGTAGCTTCATAAGGACAGGAGGCTATGGCTACACCTTC. Protein sequence: CASSFIRTGGYGYTF. The full variable domain, rest sourced from reference TRBV19 and TRBJ1-2, is DGGITQSPKYLFRKEGQNVTLSCEQNLNHDAMYWYRQDPGQGLRLIYYSQIVNDFQKGDIAEGYSVSREKKESFPLTVTSAQKNPTAFYLCASSFIRTGGYGYTFGSGTRLTVV.

The rearrangement uses TRBV11-2 and TRBJ2-7; tentative D call: TRBD2 (6 bases). V gave up 3 bases and J gave up 0 bases, with 12 bases separating them. Per the germline V gene, CDR1 is SGHAT and CDR2 is FQNNGV. The CDR3 loop spans 15 amino acids. CDR3 region: CASSFSTSFSYEQYF. DNA for the CDR3: TGTGCCAGCAGCTTTTCCACTAGCTTCTCCTACGAGCAGTACTTC.

This chain uses TRBV10-1 with TRBJ2-2, with TRBD1 matching 7 bases. Germline lookup yields CDR1 WNHNN and CDR2 SYGVQD (reference sequence). J lost 5 bases, V lost 6 bases, and 6 bases had no gene match. This CDR3 region has 14 residues. This CDR3 reads CASSAHRGTGELFF. In nucleotides, the CDR3 is TGCGCCAGCAGCGCTCACAGGGGTACCGGGGAGCTGTTTTTT.

The rearrangement uses TRBV4-3 and TRBJ2-5; 9 bases match TRBD1. The CDR3 extends over 15 amino acids. V dropped 3 bases and J dropped 3; count of bases not matched to a gene: 5. Germline V CDR1 and CDR2: LGHNA, YSLEER. CDR3 DNA sequence: TGCGCCAGCAGCCAGATAGGGACAGGGAAAGAGACCCAGTACTTC. It codes for CASSQIGTGKETQYF.

The chain uses TRBV2 and TRBJ2-1, with D perhaps TRBD2 (5 bases). The V end was cut by 4 bases, the J end by 9 bases, with 10 bases between. The CDR3 sequence is 12 residues long. Germline loops: CDR1 SNHLY, CDR2 FYNNEI. The CDR3 nucleotides read TGTGCCAGCAGTGTTGAACGGGGTGAGCAGTTCTTC. Translated: CASSVERGEQFF.

V usage is TRBV7-8 and J usage is TRBJ2-7; no firm D call. The CDR3 sequence is 16 residues long. Looked up from germline, CDR1 is SGHVS and CDR2 is FQNEAQ. Deletions cut 1 base from V and 0 bases from J, with 13 bases between. CDR3 in DNA: TGTGCCAGCAGCTTAGGTGCGGTGCTTAGCTCCTACGAGCAGTACTTC. Its translation is CASSLGAVLSSYEQYF. The whole variable domain, remainder taken from reference TRBV7-8 and TRBJ2-7, is GAGVSQSPRYKVAKRGQDVALRCDPISGHVSLFWYQQALGQGPEFLTYFQNEAQLDKSGLPSDRFFAERPEGSVSTLKIQRTQQEDSAVYLCASSLGAVLSSYEQYFGPGTRLTVT.

The CDR3: CASSLWLRGATGNTEAFF. DNA for the CDR3: TGTGCCAGCAGCTTATGGTTGCGGGGGGCGACGGGGAACACTGAAGCTTTCTTT. This chain links TRBV7-2 with TRBJ1-1, with D possibly TRBD1 on 6 matching bases. The V gene lost 2 bases and the J gene lost 1 base, with 20 bases spanning the gap. This CDR3 is built from 18 residues. Germline V CDR1 and CDR2: SGHTA, FQGNSA.

As DNA, the CDR3 is TGTGCCAGCAGCTTGACGGGAGAGACCCAGTACTTC. This translates into CASSLTGETQYF. The chain couples TRBV5-6 to TRBJ2-5; no clear D. Germline loops: CDR1 SGHDT, CDR2 YYEEEE. V was shortened by 1 base and J by 4 bases, with 5 bases between the two germline ends. The CDR3 loop spans 12 amino acids.

This clone was seen more than once but under ten times. The CDR3 loop is CASSKTSGSIYEQYF. DNA of the CDR3: TGCGCCAGCAGCAAGACTAGCGGGAGTATCTACGAGCAGTACTTC. The chain is built from TRBV5-1 and TRBJ2-7; TRBD2 agrees at 12 bases. This CDR3 has 15 residues. Germline V CDR1 and CDR2: SGHRS, YFSETQ. V lost 4 bases to trimming and J lost 3 bases; unmatched junction nucleotides: 5.

This chain connects TRBV28 to TRBJ1-1; TRBD1 aligns across 8 bases. In germline, CDR1 is MDHEN, CDR2 SYDVKM. V shed 1 base, J shed 4 bases, and the junction held 5 bases outside the gene matches. The CDR3 length is 15 residues. The CDR3, as DNA: TGTGCCAGCAGTTTATTCACAGGGGGGACCACTGAAGCTTTCTTT. Its translation is CASSLFTGGTTEAFF.

This rearrangement joins TRBV9 to TRBJ2-3; 15 positions agree with TRBD2. The germline gives CDR1 SGDLS, CDR2 YYNGEE. The CDR3 totals 19 residues. Trimming cost V 0 bases and J 3 bases; bases outside gene matches: 8. In DNA form, the CDR3 reads TGTGCCAGCAGCGTAGATGTCGGGACTAGCGGGAGGAATACAGATACGCAGTATTTT. It encodes CASSVDVGTSGRNTDTQYF.

This clone was seen a handful of times. The CDR3 DNA is TGTGCCAGCAGGGACAGGGGTGAGACCCAGTACTTC. Encoded protein: CASRDRGETQYF. The chain carries TRBV2 and TRBJ2-5; 9 nucleotides match TRBD1. CDR1 and CDR2 (germline): SNHLY, FYNNEI. The CDR3 spans 12 residues. J was trimmed by 5 bases and V by 6 bases; bases with no gene match: 1.

There are a few counts of this clone. The chain combines TRBV27 with TRBJ1-2; D is ambiguous. V dropped 4 bases and J dropped 3 bases, with 15 bases sitting between them. The CDR3 runs 15 residues. Germline CDR1 and CDR2: MNHEY and SMNVEV (reference sequence). CDR3 coding DNA: TGTGCCAGCAGTTCTCAACCAGGAGGTGACTATGGCTACACCTTC. Translated, it gives CASSSQPGGDYGYTF.

The chain is built from TRBV18 and TRBJ1-1, with TRBD1 matching 7 bases. V was clipped by 5 bases and J by 7 bases; unmatched bases: 7. Germline loops: CDR1 KGHSH, CDR2 LQKENI. The CDR3 runs 13 residues. This CDR3 reads CASSDWDRSEAFF. The CDR3 DNA reads TGTGCCAGCTCAGACTGGGACAGAAGTGAAGCTTTCTTT. Combining the CDR3 with reference TRBV18 and TRBJ1-1 gives the whole variable domain NAGVMQNPRHLVRRRGQEARLRCSPMKGHSHVYWYRQLPEEGLKFMVYLQKENIIDESGMPKERFSAEFPKEGPSILRIQQVVRGDSAAYFCASSDWDRSEAFFGQGTRLTVV.

This clone was observed a few times. The chain employs TRBV10-3 and TRBJ2-7, with 8 bases matching TRBD2. The V gene's germline CDR1 is ENHRY and CDR2 SYGVKD. The CDR3 is 14 residues long. The ends lost 11 bases at V and 0 bases at J; junction bases unmatched: 9. The CDR3 spells CAAQPLADSYEQYF. The CDR3 nucleotides read TGTGCCGCCCAACCACTAGCGGACTCCTACGAGCAGTACTTC.

V is TRBV9 and J is TRBJ2-5; 11 bases agree with TRBD2. Germline V CDR1 and CDR2: SGDLS, YYNGEE. CDR3 size: 17 residues. Unmatched junction bases numbered 9, after V lost 0 bases and J lost 5 bases. The CDR3 reads CASSVGYSGRADETQYF. CDR3 bases: TGTGCCAGCAGCGTAGGGTATAGCGGGAGGGCCGACGAGACCCAGTACTTC.

The chain recombines TRBV10-3 with TRBJ2-2, with 9 bases lining up with TRBD1. The CDR3 spans 18 residues. V shed 7 bases, J shed 4 bases, and the junction held 16 bases outside the gene matches. The germline V gene has CDR1 ENHRY and CDR2 SYGVKD. The CDR3 nucleotides read TGTGCCATCAAAGCCGGGACAGGGAAAAATTTGCGCACCGGGGAGCTGTTTTTT. Amino acid sequence: CAIKAGTGKNLRTGELFF.

V usage is TRBV27 and J usage is TRBJ2-2; the match to TRBD2 covers 11 bases. The CDR3 runs 16 residues. CDR1 is MNHEY and CDR2 is SMNVEV in the germline V gene (reference sequence). The V and J ends lost 2 bases and 4 bases, in that order; junction bases with no gene match: 3. The CDR3 sequence: CASSLGLAGFTGELFF. In DNA, the CDR3 is TGTGCCAGCAGTTTAGGACTAGCGGGTTTCACCGGGGAGCTGTTTTTT.